The 4 T cell receptor beta chains below were found in one sample sequenced in a study of beta chain features in type 1 diabetes. Investigators reverse transcribed all isolated RNA, so they sequenced expressed TCRB transcripts. The repertoire was sequenced with immunoSEQ multiplex PCR; TCRdb's copy has only in-frame clones and lacks some. This table holds 430,000 or so clones, approximately 10% found once. Input material: naive CD4+ T cells from blood. Every receptor here comes from a woman in her late teens or twenties in good health.

The V and J genes are TRBV12-5 and TRBJ1-1, with D uncertain. This CDR3 spans 15 amino acids. Trimming left V 3 bases short and J 1 base short, with 12 bases between. Looked up from germline, CDR1 is LGHNT and CDR2 is FRNRAP. In nucleotides, the CDR3 is TGTGCTAGTGGTTTTATCGTGGGAAAGAACACTGAAGCTTTCTTT. This codes for CASGFIVGKNTEAFF. The full variable domain, rest sourced from reference TRBV12-5 and TRBJ1-1, is DARVTQTPRHKVTEMGQEVTMRCQPILGHNTVFWYRQTMMQGLELLAYFRNRAPLDDSGMPKDRFSAEMPDATLATLKIQPSEPRDSAVYFCASGFIVGKNTEAFFGQGTRLTVV.

The rearrangement links TRBV9 to TRBJ1-1; D call uncertain. CDR1 SGDLS and CDR2 YYNGEE come from the germline V gene. The length of the CDR3 is 14 residues. The germline V and J ends were trimmed by 4 bases and 0 bases, with 10 bases remaining between them. CDR3 region: CASSPNNLNTEAFF. CDR3 nucleotide sequence: TGTGCCAGCAGCCCCAACAACTTGAACACTGAAGCTTTCTTT.

The CDR3: CASSVSGNTIYF. In DNA, the CDR3 is TGTGCCAGCAGTGTCTCTGGAAACACCATATATTTT. The chain joins TRBV2 to TRBJ1-3, with D unclear. The CDR3 runs to 12 residues. The V end lost 4 bases, the J end lost 0 bases, and 1 base lay between the germline ends. From germline, CDR1 is SNHLY and CDR2 FYNNEI.

In this sample, this clone turned up a few times. At the DNA level, this CDR3 is encoded by other sequences in the same sample as well. The rearrangement joins TRBV5-4 to TRBJ2-5; the match to TRBD1 covers 8 bases. CDR3 length: 14 amino acids. V gave up 3 bases and J gave up 4 bases; unmatched junction bases: 5. Germline-derived CDR1 and CDR2 are SGHNT and YYREEE (reference sequence). DNA for the CDR3: TGTGCCAGCAGCTCAACAGGGGGAGGAGAGACCCAGTACTTC. This encodes CASSSTGGGETQYF.